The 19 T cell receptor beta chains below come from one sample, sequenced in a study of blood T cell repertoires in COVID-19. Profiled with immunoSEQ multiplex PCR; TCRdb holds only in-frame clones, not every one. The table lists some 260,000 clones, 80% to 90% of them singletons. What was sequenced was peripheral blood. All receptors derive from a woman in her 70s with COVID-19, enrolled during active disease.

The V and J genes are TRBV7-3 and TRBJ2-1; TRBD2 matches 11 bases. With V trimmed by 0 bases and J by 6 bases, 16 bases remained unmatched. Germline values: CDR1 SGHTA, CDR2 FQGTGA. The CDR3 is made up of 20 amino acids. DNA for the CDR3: TGTGCCAGCAGCTTAACCCGTACTAGCGGGAGTAAGCGGGGAGGCAATGAGCAGTTCTTC. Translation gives CASSLTRTSGSKRGGNEQFF. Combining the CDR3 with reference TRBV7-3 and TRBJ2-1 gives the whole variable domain GAGVSQTPSNKVTEKGKYVELRCDPISGHTALYWYRQSLGQGPEFLIYFQGTGAADDSGLPNDRFFAVRPEGSVSTLKIQRTERGDSAVYLCASSLTRTSGSKRGGNEQFFGPGTRLTVL.

The CDR3 sequence: CASSLGGQTNEKLFF. Here the CDR3 DNA reads TGCGCCAGCAGCTTGGGTGGACAGACAAATGAAAAACTGTTTTTT. V gene TRBV5-1 combines with J gene TRBJ1-4, with a possible D match to TRBD1 (6 bases). Per the germline V gene, CDR1 is SGHRS and CDR2 is YFSETQ. This CDR3 has 15 residues. Trimming removed 0 bases at V and 5 bases at J, with 11 bases between.

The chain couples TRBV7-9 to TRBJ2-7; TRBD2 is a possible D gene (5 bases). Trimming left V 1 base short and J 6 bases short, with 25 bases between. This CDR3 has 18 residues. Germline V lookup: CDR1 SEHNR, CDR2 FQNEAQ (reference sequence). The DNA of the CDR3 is TGTGCCAGCAGCTTAGAGGTTCTGAGCGGACTTCTACCTCGCGAGCAGTACTTC. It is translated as CASSLEVLSGLLPREQYF.

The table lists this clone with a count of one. The CDR3 sequence is CASSKPSGRQETQYF. The CDR3 coding sequence is TGTGCCAGCAGTAAACCTAGCGGGAGGCAAGAGACCCAGTACTTC. The J gene is TRBJ2-5, the V gene TRBV2, with 11 bases that match TRBD2. The V gene end was trimmed by 5 bases and the J gene end by 2 bases; junction bases not matched to a gene: 4. This CDR3 has 15 residues. CDR1 SNHLY and CDR2 FYNNEI come from the germline V gene.

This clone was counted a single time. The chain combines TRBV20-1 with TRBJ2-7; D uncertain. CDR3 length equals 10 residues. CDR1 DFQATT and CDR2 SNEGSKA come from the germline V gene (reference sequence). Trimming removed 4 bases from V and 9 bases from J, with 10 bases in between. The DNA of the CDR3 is TGCAGTGCTATTACTACCGGGCAGTACTTC. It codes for CSAITTGQYF.

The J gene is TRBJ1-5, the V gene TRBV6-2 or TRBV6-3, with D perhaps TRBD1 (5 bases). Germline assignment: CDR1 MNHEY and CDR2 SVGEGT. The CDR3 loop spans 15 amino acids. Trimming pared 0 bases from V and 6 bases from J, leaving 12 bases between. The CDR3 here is CASSYSGGVSQPQHF. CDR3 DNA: TGTGCCAGCAGTTACTCAGGAGGGGTCTCTCAGCCCCAGCATTTT.

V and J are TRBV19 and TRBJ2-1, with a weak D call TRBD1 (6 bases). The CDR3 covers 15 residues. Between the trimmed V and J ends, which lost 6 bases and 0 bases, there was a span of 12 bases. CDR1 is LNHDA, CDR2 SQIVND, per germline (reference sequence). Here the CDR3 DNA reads TGTGCCAGTAGGCAGGACAGCGCCTCCTACAATGAGCAGTTCTTC. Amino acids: CASRQDSASYNEQFF.

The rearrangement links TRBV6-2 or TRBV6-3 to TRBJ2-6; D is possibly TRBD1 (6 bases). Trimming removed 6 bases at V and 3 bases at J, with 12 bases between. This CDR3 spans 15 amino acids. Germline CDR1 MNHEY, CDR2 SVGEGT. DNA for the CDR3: TGTGCCAGCAGCCCCCAGGGGTTTGGGGCCAACGTCCTGACTTTC. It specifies CASSPQGFGANVLTF.

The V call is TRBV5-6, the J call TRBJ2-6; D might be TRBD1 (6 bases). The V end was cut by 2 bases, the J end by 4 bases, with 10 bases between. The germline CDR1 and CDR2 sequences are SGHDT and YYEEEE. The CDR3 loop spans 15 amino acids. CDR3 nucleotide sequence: TGTGCCAGCAGCTTTAGGGGGACCGGGGCCAACGTCCTGACTTTC. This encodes CASSFRGTGANVLTF.

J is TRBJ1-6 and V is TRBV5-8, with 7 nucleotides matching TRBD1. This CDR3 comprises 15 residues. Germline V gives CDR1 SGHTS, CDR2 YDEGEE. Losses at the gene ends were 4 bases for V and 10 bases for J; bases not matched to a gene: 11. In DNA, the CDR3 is TGTGCCAGCAGCCGTTATGACAGGGTTGGGTCACCCCTCCACTTT. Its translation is CASSRYDRVGSPLHF. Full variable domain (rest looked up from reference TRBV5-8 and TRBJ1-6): EAGVTQSPTHLIKTRGQQATLRCSPISGHTSVYWYQQALGLGLQFLLWYDEGEERNRGNFPPRFSGRQFPNYSSELNVNALELEDSALYLCASSRYDRVGSPLHFGNGTRLTVT.

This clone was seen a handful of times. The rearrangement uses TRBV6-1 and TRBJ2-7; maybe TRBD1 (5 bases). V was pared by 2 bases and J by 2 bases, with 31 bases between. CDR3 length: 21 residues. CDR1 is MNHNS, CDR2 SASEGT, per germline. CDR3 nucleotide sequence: TGTGCCAGCAGTGAAAGGGGCGGTGCCGACCTCTTTCCGGATAGGGCCTACGAGCAGTACTTC. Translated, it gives CASSERGGADLFPDRAYEQYF.

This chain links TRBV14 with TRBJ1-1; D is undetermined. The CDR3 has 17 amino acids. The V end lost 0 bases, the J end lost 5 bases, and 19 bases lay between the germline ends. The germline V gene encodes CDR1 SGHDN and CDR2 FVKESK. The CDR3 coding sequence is TGTGCCAGCAGCCAAGAAACGATTTATGACACCCGAACTGAAGCTTTCTTT. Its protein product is CASSQETIYDTRTEAFF.

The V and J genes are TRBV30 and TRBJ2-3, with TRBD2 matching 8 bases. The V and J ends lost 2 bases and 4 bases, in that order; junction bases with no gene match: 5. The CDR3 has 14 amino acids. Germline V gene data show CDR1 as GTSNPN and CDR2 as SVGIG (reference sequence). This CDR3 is CAWSKGREADTQYF. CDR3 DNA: TGTGCCTGGAGTAAAGGGCGGGAGGCAGATACGCAGTATTTT.

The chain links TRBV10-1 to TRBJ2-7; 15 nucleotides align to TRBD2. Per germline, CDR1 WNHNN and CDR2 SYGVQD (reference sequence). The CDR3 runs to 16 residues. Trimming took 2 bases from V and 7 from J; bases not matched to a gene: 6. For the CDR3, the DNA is TGCGCCAGCAGTGAGGGACTAGCGGGAGGGCCAGGGGAGCAGTACTTC. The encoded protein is CASSEGLAGGPGEQYF.

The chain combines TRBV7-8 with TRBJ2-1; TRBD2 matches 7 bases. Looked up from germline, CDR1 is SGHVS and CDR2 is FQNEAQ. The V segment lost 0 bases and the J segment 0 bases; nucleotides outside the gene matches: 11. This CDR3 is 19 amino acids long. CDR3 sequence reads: CASSLATWEGRSSYNEQFF. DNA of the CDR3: TGTGCCAGCAGCTTAGCGACCTGGGAGGGGCGGAGCTCCTACAATGAGCAGTTCTTC.

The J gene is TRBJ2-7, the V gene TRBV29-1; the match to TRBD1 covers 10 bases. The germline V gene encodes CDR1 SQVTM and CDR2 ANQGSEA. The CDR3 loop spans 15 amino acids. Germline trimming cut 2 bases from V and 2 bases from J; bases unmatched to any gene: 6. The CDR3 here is CSVEPGQGSPYEQYF. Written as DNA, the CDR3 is TGCAGCGTTGAACCGGGACAGGGGTCACCCTACGAGCAGTACTTC.

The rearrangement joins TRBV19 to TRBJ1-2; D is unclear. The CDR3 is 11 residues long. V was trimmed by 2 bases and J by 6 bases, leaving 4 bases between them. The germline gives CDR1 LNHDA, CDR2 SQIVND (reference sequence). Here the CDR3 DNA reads TGTGCCAGTAGTATACAGAATGGCTACACCTTC. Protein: CASSIQNGYTF.

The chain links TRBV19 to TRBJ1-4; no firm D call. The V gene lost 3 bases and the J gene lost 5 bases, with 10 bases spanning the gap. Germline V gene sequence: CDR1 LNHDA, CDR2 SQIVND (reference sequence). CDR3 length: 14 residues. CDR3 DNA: TGTGCCAGTAGTATTCTATCTCGCAATGAAAAACTGTTTTTT. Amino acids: CASSILSRNEKLFF.

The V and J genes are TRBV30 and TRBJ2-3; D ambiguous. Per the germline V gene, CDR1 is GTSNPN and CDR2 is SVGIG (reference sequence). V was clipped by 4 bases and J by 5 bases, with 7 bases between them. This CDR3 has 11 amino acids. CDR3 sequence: CAWTRGDTQYF. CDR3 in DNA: TGTGCCTGGACCCGAGGAGATACGCAGTATTTT.